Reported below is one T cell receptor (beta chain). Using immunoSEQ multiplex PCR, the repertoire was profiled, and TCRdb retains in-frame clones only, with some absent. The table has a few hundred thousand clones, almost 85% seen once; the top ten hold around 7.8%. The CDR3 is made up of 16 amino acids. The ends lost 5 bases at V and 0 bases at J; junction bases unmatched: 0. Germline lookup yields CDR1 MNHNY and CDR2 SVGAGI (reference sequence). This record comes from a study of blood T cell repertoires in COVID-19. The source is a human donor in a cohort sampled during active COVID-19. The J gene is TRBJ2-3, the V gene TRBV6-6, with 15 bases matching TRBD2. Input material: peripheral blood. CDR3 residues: CASSGTSGGSTDTQYF. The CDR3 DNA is TGTGCCAGCAGTGGGACTAGCGGGGGGAGCACAGATACGCAGTATTTT.